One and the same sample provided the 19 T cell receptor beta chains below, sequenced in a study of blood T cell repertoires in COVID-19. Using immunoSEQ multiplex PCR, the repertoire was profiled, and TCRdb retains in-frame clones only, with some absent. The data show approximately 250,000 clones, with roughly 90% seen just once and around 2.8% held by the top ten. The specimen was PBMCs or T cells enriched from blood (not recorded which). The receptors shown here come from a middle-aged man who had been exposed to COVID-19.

The CDR3 DNA follows: TGTGCCAGCAGCTTAGGTGTAGCGGGAGGGGATACGCAGTATTTT. Translated, it gives CASSLGVAGGDTQYF. V and J are TRBV7-3 and TRBJ2-3; 11 nucleotides align to TRBD2. This CDR3 region has 15 residues. Germline CDR1 reads SGHTA; CDR2 reads FQGTGA. Trimming cost V 2 bases and J 6 bases; bases outside gene matches: 4.

The CDR3 reads CASSLGPGKGYNEQFF. CDR3 DNA: TGTGCCAGCAGCTTAGGGCCCGGGAAAGGTTACAATGAGCAGTTCTTC. This chain joins TRBV7-6 and TRBJ2-1, with D possibly being TRBD2 (5 bases). The germline V gene has CDR1 SGHVS and CDR2 FNYEAQ. Trimming stripped 1 base from V and 4 bases from J, with 14 bases between. The CDR3 is 16 amino acids.

The CDR3 loop is CASSKGQGAEETQYF. CDR3 nucleotides: TGTGCCAGCAGCAAGGGACAGGGGGCGGAAGAGACCCAGTACTTC. The chain is built from TRBV5-5 and TRBJ2-5; 12 nucleotides line up with TRBD1. Trimming took 4 bases from V and 3 from J; bases not matched to a gene: 4. The germline CDR1 and CDR2 sequences are SGHKS and YYEKEE (reference sequence). The CDR3 extends over 15 amino acids. The whole variable domain, remainder taken from reference TRBV5-5 and TRBJ2-5, is DAGVTQSPTHLIKTRGQQVTLRCSPISGHKSVSWYQQVLGQGPQFIFQYYEKEERGRGNFPDRFSARQFPNYSSELNVNALLLGDSALYLCASSKGQGAEETQYFGPGTRLLVL.

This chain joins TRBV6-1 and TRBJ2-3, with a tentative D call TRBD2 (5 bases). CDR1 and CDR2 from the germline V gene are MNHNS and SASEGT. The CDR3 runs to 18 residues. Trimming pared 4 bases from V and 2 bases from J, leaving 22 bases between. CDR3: CASSARNLAGFPTDTQYF. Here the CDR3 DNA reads TGTGCCAGCAGTGCACGGAATTTGGCGGGCTTCCCCACAGATACGCAGTATTTT.

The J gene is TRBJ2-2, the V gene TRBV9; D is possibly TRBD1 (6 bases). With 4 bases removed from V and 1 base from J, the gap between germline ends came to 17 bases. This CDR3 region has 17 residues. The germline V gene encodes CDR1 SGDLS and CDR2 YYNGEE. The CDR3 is CASSSGPQTGNTGELFF. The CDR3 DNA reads TGTGCCAGCAGCTCAGGACCCCAGACAGGGAACACCGGGGAGCTGTTTTTT.

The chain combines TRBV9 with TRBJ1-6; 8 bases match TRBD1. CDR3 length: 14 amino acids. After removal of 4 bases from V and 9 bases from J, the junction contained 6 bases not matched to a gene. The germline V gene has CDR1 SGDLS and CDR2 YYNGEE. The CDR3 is CASSSGQGSSPLHF. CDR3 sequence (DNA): TGTGCCAGCAGCTCCGGACAGGGCAGTTCACCCCTCCACTTT.

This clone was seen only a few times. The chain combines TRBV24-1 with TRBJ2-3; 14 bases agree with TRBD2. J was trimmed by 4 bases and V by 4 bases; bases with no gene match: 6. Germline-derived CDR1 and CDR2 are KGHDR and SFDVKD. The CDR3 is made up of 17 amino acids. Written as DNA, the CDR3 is TGTGCCACCAGTGACCCGACTAGCGGGAGGGCGGCAGATACGCAGTATTTT. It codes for CATSDPTSGRAADTQYF.

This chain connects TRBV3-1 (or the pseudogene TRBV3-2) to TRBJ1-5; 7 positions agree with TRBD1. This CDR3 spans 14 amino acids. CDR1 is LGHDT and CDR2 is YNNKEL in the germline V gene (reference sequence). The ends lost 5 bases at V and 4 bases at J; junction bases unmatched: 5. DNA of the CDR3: TGTGCCAGCAGCAAGGGGGCGGGAAATCAGCCCCAGCATTTT. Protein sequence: CASSKGAGNQPQHF.

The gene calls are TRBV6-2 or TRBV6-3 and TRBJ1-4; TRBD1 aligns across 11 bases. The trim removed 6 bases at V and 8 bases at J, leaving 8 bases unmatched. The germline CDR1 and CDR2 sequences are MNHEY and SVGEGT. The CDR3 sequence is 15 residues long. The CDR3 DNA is TGTGCCAGCAGCTCAAGAGGACAGGGGGCAGAAAAACTGTTTTTT. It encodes CASSSRGQGAEKLFF.

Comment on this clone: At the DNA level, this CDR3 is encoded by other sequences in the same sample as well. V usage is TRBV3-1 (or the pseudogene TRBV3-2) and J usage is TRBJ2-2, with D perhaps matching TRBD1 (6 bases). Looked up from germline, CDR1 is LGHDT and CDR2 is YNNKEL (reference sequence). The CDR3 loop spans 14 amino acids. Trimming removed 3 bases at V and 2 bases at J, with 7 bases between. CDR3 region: CASSQGQNTGELFF. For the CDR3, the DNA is TGTGCCAGCAGCCAGGGACAAAACACCGGGGAGCTGTTTTTT.

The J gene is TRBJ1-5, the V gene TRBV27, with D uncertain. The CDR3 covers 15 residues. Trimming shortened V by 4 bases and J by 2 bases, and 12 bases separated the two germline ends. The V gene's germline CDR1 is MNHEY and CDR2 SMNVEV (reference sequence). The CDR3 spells CASSYGGKGNQPQHF. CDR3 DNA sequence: TGTGCCAGCAGTTACGGAGGTAAGGGCAATCAGCCCCAGCATTTT.

This CDR3 reads CASSGTGTGYGYTF. The CDR3 DNA reads as TGTGCCAGCAGTGGCACCGGGACAGGGTATGGCTACACCTTC. The J gene is TRBJ1-2, the V gene TRBV28, with 9 bases that match TRBD1. The CDR3 covers 14 residues. V lost 5 bases to trimming and J lost 5 bases; unmatched junction nucleotides: 6. CDR1 is MDHEN, CDR2 SYDVKM, per germline.

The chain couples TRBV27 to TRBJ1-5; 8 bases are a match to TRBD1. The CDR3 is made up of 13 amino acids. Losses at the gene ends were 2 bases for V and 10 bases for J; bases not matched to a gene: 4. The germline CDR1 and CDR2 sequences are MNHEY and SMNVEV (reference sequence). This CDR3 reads CASSLTGGTPQHF. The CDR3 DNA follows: TGTGCCAGCAGTTTAACAGGGGGAACCCCCCAGCATTTT.

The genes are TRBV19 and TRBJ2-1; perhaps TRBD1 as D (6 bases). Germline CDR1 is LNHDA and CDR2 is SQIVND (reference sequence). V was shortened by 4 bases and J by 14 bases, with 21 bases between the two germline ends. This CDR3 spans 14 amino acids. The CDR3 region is CASSTKDRFGLEFF. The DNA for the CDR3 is TGTGCCAGTAGTACGAAGGACAGATTCGGGTTGGAGTTCTTC.

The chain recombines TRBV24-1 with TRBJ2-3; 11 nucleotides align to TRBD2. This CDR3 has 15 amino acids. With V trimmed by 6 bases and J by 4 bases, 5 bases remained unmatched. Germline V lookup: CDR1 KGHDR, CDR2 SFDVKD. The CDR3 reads CATSFSGRAADTQYF. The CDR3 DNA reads TGTGCCACCAGTTTTAGCGGGAGGGCCGCAGATACGCAGTATTTT.

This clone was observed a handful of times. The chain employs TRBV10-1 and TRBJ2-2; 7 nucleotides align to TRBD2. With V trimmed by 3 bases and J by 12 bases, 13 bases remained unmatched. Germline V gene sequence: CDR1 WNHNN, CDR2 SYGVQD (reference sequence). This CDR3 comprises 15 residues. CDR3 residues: CASSDHPGGREKLFF. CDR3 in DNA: TGCGCCAGCAGTGATCACCCCGGCGGGCGGGAGAAGCTGTTTTTT.

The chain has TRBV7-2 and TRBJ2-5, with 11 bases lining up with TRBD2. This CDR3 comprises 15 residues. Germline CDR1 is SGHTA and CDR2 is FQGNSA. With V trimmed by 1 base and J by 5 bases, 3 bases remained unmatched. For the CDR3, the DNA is TGTGCCAGCAGCTTAGTAGCGGGAGGGGGGGAGACCCAGTACTTC. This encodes CASSLVAGGGETQYF.

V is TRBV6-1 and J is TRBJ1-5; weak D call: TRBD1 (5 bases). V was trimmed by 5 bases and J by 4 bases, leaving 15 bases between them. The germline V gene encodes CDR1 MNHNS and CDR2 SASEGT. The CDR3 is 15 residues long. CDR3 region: CASSSQTEPNQPQHF. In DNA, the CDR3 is TGTGCCAGCAGTTCCCAGACAGAACCTAATCAGCCCCAGCATTTT.

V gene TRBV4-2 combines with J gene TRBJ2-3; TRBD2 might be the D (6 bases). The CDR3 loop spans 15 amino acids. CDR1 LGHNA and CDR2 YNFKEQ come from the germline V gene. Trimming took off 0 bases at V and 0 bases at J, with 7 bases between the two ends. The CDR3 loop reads CASSQEGTSTDTQYF. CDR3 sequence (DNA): TGTGCCAGCAGCCAAGAGGGGACTAGCACAGATACGCAGTATTTT.